The 2 T cell receptor beta chains in this list originate from one sample, sequenced in a study of memory CD4+ T cells and cytomegalovirus serostatus. Profiling relied on immunoSEQ multiplex PCR, and the TCRdb table lists in-frame clones only, not all of them. The sample shows about 53,000 clones, roughly 80% of them seen only once. Single viable CD3+CD4+CD8-CD45RO+ cells were sorted as the memory CD4+ T cells. The sample taken for sequencing was memory CD4+ T cells from blood. The receptors derive from an adult in good health and CMV-seronegative.

The J gene is TRBJ1-6, the V gene TRBV6-6; possible D gene TRBD1, 5 bases. V dropped 5 bases and J dropped 5 bases, with 10 bases sitting between them. The CDR3 loop spans 14 amino acids. Germline-derived CDR1 and CDR2 are MNHNY and SVGAGI (reference sequence). CDR3 residues: CASSRDLNNSPLHF. CDR3 nucleotides: TGTGCCAGCAGTAGGGACCTTAATAATTCACCCCTCCACTTT.

The V call is TRBV7-2, the J call TRBJ1-2; D gene unclear. This CDR3 comprises 16 residues. V lost 1 base to trimming and J lost 0 bases, with 12 bases between them. Looked up from germline, CDR1 is SGHTA and CDR2 is FQGNSA. CDR3 in DNA: TGTGCCAGCAGCTTAGGCGCGAAGGTCCCTAACTATGGCTACACCTTC. It encodes CASSLGAKVPNYGYTF.